Below, one T cell receptor (beta chain) is given with its context. What antigen it recognizes has not been identified. This could be a read error, since a much larger clone is one nucleotide away. This specimen comes from a study of shared clonotypes between healthy human individuals (dated by TCRdb to the early 2020s). For the study in its entirety: The cohort comprised a couple of women and a few men aged 18 to 49 years. To estimate repertoire size and how much clonotypes are shared between individuals, the study performed deep sequencing of blood TCR repertoires from a few healthy adults. To increase sequencing depth and limit assay-specific biases, TCR repertoire library preparation and sequencing were carried out by different laboratories using diverse techniques. Each donor's leukapheresis produced roughly between roughly 0.85 and 10 billion PBMCs. Per donor, three plates each were used for CD4 naive and CD4 memory, two for CD8 naive, and one for CD8 memory. The paper's findings and limits, for the study overall: Clonotypes shared by all four sorted-subset donors showed higher generation probabilities than non-shared clonotypes. Roughly 5% of naive CD4, 3.5% of naive CD8, about 2.1% of memory CD4, and roughly 0.4% of memory CD8 clonotypes were shared across four donors. Based on pairwise subsampling, the degree of clonotype sharing among donors was expected to be affected by sequencing depth. Sampling was restricted to blood, and TCR repertoires in tissues likely differ from the TCR repertoires found in blood. Naive subsets generally had larger estimated clonotype richness than memory subsets. Incomplete sequencing was indicated by rarefaction of sorted-subset datasets, despite the large sequencing depth. The genetic and exposure-history diversity represented was limited by the small number of donors.

Healthy HIV-negative adults with no recently reported acute infections or vaccinations were included as donors. All donors were Caucasian adults living in Nashville, Tennessee, USA. CD4+ T cells were enriched through magnetic negative selection, after which naive cells were positively selected on CD45RA and the remaining negative fraction served as the memory subset. Blood was collected by leukapheresis, and PBMCs were isolated by Ficoll-Histopaque density gradient centrifugation and then cryopreserved in liquid nitrogen vapor phase. Analytical flow cytometry was used to check the purity and quantity of every magnetically sorted T cell population. Genomic DNA was isolated from every sorted fraction and measured by UV absorbance on a Nanodrop 2000c. TCR CDR3 regions were amplified from genomic DNA by multiplex PCR using the deep immunoSEQ assay. Genomic DNA extracted from each cell subset was distributed evenly over all wells of several immunoSEQ 96-well plates, and each plate served as one replicate. Each replicate PCR for sorted subsets received about 0.2 ug genomic DNA, equal to tens of thousands of T cell genomes. Purified libraries were measured with a Qubit 3.0 fluorometer, size-checked on a Bioanalyzer 2100, and measured again with the KAPA Library Quantification kit. Each immunoSEQ 96-well plate was sequenced on its own single-read 150-cycle Illumina NextSeq 550 flow cell. Per the source publication's procedure: Because only junctional sequences without quality scores were contained in the immunoSEQ output, filtering matching that applied to full-length reads could not be performed. To assign V/J genes and CDR3, sequences were annotated against IMGT germline references using PyIR, a Python wrapper for IgBLAST v1.9. Reads were removed for weak V/J assignments (E-value above 1e-6), missing CDR3, stop codons, out-of-frame junctions, or ambiguous translated residues. A V3J clonotype was defined by an identical inferred V gene, J gene, and CDR3 amino acid sequence. Percentage overlap between repertoires was computed as shared unique clonotypes divided by the size of the smaller repertoire. Three approaches were used to assess repertoire richness: RTK rarefaction, the Chao1 estimator, and Recon v2.1 estimates of unobserved clonotypes. For all TCRbeta clonotypes obtained by the gDNA method from a few donors, generation probabilities were computed with OLGA. Sourced from immuneACCESS, this table was stored by TCRdb with only in-frame sequences that have V and J called. A share of the clones is absent; for the studies checked, an unresolved V gene accounts for under half, and the remainder has no known explanation. The V and J calls and clone size were taken over from that table, and D and trimming were inferred from the DNA. Within this sample are over a million clones, with around 75% of them counted one time only. About 1.5% of the sample lies in the top ten.

The germline V end is reduced by 0 bases and the J end by 2 bases; junction bases left unmatched: 10. Its CDR3 holds 17 amino acids, cysteine through phenylalanine. Only the CDR3 DNA is retained, 51 bases long and in frame from the first base. According to the germline V gene (reference sequence), CDR1 reads GTSNPN and CDR2 reads SVGIG. The sample comprised memory CD4+ T cells sorted from blood. Sample cell subset or site, as interpreted from the label and publication: CD45RA-negative fraction. The receptor's source is a man between 18 and 29 years old in good health. Rearrangement joined TRBV30 to TRBJ1-3, with 7 middle bases fitting TRBD1. The DNA sequence follows: TGTGCCTGGAGTGTAAGGGACAGAGCTTACCCTGGAAACACCATATATTTT. Its translation reads: CAWSVRDRAYPGNTIYF.